Presented here are 5 T cell receptor beta chains from one specimen sequenced in a study of Ad26.COV2.S vaccination and SARS-CoV-2 variants. Method: immunoSEQ multiplex PCR; TCRdb's copy keeps in-frame clones and lacks some. The sample has around 310,000 clones, 85% to 90% seen once. Treatment reported: some 20 received Ad26.COV2.S at low or high dose, single or two shots; 5 received placebo; per-sample allocation not given. The study sampled participants on day 63 after the first vaccine or placebo injection. The sample in question was peripheral blood, obtained in a trial of Ad26.COV2.S vaccine versus placebo. The source is a person aged 18-65 years who received the Ad26.COV2.S COVID-19 vaccine or a placebo.

The chain carries TRBV6-5 and TRBJ1-3, with D perhaps TRBD1 (6 bases). This CDR3 is 16 amino acids long. V was shortened by 4 bases and J by 1 base, with 14 bases between the two germline ends. Germline loops: CDR1 MNHEY, CDR2 SVGAGI. The CDR3, as DNA: TGTGCCAGCAGTTTTAACAGGGTCACTTCTGGAAACACCATATATTTT. Its protein product is CASSFNRVTSGNTIYF.

V usage is TRBV29-1 and J usage is TRBJ1-3; perhaps TRBD1 as D (6 bases). The CDR3 totals 14 residues. Germline CDR1 is SQVTM and CDR2 is ANQGSEA. Trimming stripped 6 bases from V and 0 bases from J, with 12 bases between. CDR3 coding DNA: TGCAGCGTGGCCGGGACATTCTCTGGAAACACCATATATTTT. Translating it yields CSVAGTFSGNTIYF.

This clone was seen more than once but under ten times. The rearrangement links TRBV7-2 to TRBJ1-5, with D tentatively TRBD1 (5 bases). Germline-derived CDR1 and CDR2 are SGHTA and FQGNSA. The CDR3 loop spans 15 amino acids. Between the trimmed V and J ends, which lost 1 base and 0 bases, there was a span of 7 bases. CDR3 residues: CASSLGQNSNQPQHF. The CDR3 bases are TGTGCCAGCAGCTTAGGACAGAATAGCAATCAGCCCCAGCATTTT. The full variable domain, in which reference TRBV7-2 and TRBJ1-5 provide the parts outside the CDR3, is GAGVSQSPSNKVTEKGKDVELRCDPISGHTALYWYRQSLGQGLEFLIYFQGNSAPDKSGLPSDRFSAERTGGSVSTLTIQRTQQEDSAVYLCASSLGQNSNQPQHFGDGTRLSIL.

CDR3 protein: CASSPKTGQLVYGYTF. In DNA, the CDR3 is TGTGCCAGCAGCCCGAAAACGGGACAGTTGGTATATGGCTACACCTTC. The chain is built from TRBV7-9 and TRBJ1-2; 7 nucleotides agree with TRBD1. The CDR3 totals 16 residues. The V segment lost 5 bases and the J segment 5 bases; nucleotides outside the gene matches: 14. The V gene's germline CDR1 is SEHNR and CDR2 FQNEAQ (reference sequence).

The chain carries TRBV4-2 and TRBJ2-2; TRBD1 is a possible D gene (6 bases). In germline, CDR1 is LGHNA, CDR2 YNFKEQ. The germline V and J ends were trimmed by 0 bases and 4 bases, with 12 bases remaining between them. The CDR3 consists of 16 residues. CDR3 amino acids: CASSQDTGWTTGELFF. CDR3 nucleotides: TGTGCCAGCAGCCAAGACACAGGGTGGACCACCGGGGAGCTGTTTTTT.